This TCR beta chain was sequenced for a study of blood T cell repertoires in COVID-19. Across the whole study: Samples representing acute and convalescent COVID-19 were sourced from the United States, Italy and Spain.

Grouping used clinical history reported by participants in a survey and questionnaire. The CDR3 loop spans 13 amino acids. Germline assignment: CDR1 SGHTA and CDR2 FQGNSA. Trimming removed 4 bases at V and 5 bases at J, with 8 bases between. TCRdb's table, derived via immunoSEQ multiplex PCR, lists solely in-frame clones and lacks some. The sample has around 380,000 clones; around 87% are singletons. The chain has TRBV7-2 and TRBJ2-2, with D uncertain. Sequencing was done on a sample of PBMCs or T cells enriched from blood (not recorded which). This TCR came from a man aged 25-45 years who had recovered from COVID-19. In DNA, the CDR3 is TGTGCCAGCAGCTCTCCCCTGACCGGGGAGCTGTTTTTT. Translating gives CASSSPLTGELFF.